The clone carrying this TCR beta chain was detected many times. What it recognizes is unknown. The CDR3 loop spans 14 amino acids. The V and J ends lost 1 base and 5 bases respectively, with 11 bases between them. This entry comes from a study of Graves' ophthalmopathy and Graves' hyperthyroidism. Background on the study: If no ophthalmopathy appeared within 18 months of follow-up, hyperthyroidism was termed stable.

Study results and limitations: Ophthalmopathy progression predictions by the model showed approximately 75% specificity and approximately 71% sensitivity. A classifier, a 13-signature model, separated ophthalmopathy from stable hyperthyroidism with roughly 86% sensitivity and 75% to 83% specificity.

In this cohort, patients with other autoimmune diseases, uncontrolled infections, pregnancy or lactation were excluded. RNA transcripts were the template, and TCR beta CDR3 regions were amplified from them. An opening RT-PCR round employed HTBI primers and preceded a second-round multiplex PCR. TCRdb analysed the multiplex PCR reads with MiXCR anew, one entry per CDR3 protein. The profile shows about 1.2 million distinct CDR3 sequences, roughly 35% of them singletons. Specimen: peripheral blood or thyroid tissue (not recorded which). The genes are TRBV12-3 or TRBV12-4 and TRBJ2-5, with D hard to call. The clonotype originates from an adult man with Graves' hyperthyroidism. The CDR3 coding sequence is TGTGCCAGCAGTTTAGGAGGACGCTGGGAGACCCAGTACTTC. Protein sequence: CASSLGGRWETQYF.